A single sample is the source of the 9 T cell receptor beta chains below, sequenced in a study of blood T cells in healthy people across ages (dated by TCRdb to about 2015). The library relied on 5' RACE. A second PCR of roughly 7 to 11 cycles was run with a J-beta primer mix and a sample-barcoded 5' primer. TCRdb cleaned the public reads at Q25 with fastp, built clones with MiXCR and kept in-frame beta chains. Every distinct CDR3 protein forms one entry, paired with its most common genes and DNA. This sample is represented by some 1.8 million distinct CDR3 sequences; roughly 43% of them were singletons. Of the sample, 23% is held by the ten largest clones. The sequencing input was blood. The source of these receptors is a human donor in good health.

The V and J genes are TRBV15 and TRBJ2-5, with a weak D call TRBD1 (5 bases). The CDR3 sequence is 14 residues long. From germline, CDR1 is LNHNV and CDR2 YYDKDF (reference sequence). V was pared by 1 base and J by 5 bases, with 11 bases between. The CDR3 loop reads CATSRVVGVETQYF. For the CDR3, the DNA is TGTGCCACCAGCAGAGTGGTAGGGGTGGAGACCCAGTACTTC.

The rearrangement joins TRBV4-3 to TRBJ2-7, with a possible D match to TRBD2 (7 bases). CDR1 and CDR2 from the germline V gene are LGHNA and YSLEER. This CDR3 contains 14 residues. V gave up 3 bases and J gave up 3 bases, with 12 bases separating them. The CDR3 loop is CASSHLRGGYEQYF. The CDR3 nucleotides read TGCGCCAGCAGCCACCTGAGGGGGGGCTACGAGCAGTACTTC.

The table lists this clonotype with a few counts. The V call is TRBV4-1, the J call TRBJ2-5; TRBD1 might be the D (5 bases). The assigned J gene may be wrong: the sequence end matches TRBJ2-7 better. The CDR3 contains 15 residues. CDR1 is MGHRA, CDR2 YSYEKL, per germline. The CDR3, as DNA: TGCGCCAGCAGCGAAAGCCAGGGCAGGTCGTACGAGCAGTACTTC. Its protein is CASSESQGRSYEQYF.

This sequence joins TRBV7-2 and TRBJ2-1; TRBD2 matches 11 bases. Germline CDR1 is SGHTA and CDR2 is FQGNSA. The V gene end was trimmed by 5 bases and the J gene end by 6 bases; junction bases not matched to a gene: 15. CDR3 length equals 18 residues. The CDR3 DNA sequence: TGTGCCAGCAGCCAAGATTTAGCTAGCGGGGGGAGGAGCAATGAGCAGTTCTTC. This sequence encodes CASSQDLASGGRSNEQFF.

This clonotype was counted many times. The chain couples TRBV7-9 to TRBJ2-4; no clear D gene. CDR1 is SEHNR and CDR2 is FQNEAQ in the germline V gene (reference sequence). The CDR3 is 13 residues long. V lost 8 bases and J 0 bases, leaving 8 bases between the germline ends. For the CDR3, the DNA is TGTGCCAGCGCGAGTCTAGCCAAAAACATTCAGTACTTC. This encodes CASASLAKNIQYF.

The chain employs TRBV12-3 or TRBV12-4 and TRBJ1-2; no clear D gene. V dropped 2 bases and J dropped 5 bases, with 12 bases sitting between them. The CDR3 has 14 amino acids. The CDR3 DNA follows: TGTGCCAGCAGTTTATGGTCCGCCTCGTATGGCTACACCTTC. Amino acids: CASSLWSASYGYTF.

The table lists this clonotype with a few counts. The chain is built from TRBV6-1 and TRBJ2-5, with 9 bases identical to TRBD2. V shed 8 bases, J shed 2 bases, and the junction held 6 bases outside the gene matches. Germline assignment: CDR1 MNHNS and CDR2 SASEGT. The CDR3 covers 14 residues. The CDR3 here is CASGGGGAQETQYF. The CDR3, as DNA: TGTGCCAGCGGGGGCGGGGGGGCACAAGAGACCCAGTACTTC.

The V call is TRBV4-3, the J call TRBJ1-1, with D possibly TRBD1 on 5 matching bases. The CDR3 covers 13 residues. V lost 3 bases and J 7 bases, leaving 12 bases between the germline ends. CDR1 and CDR2 from the germline V gene are LGHNA and YSLEER. The CDR3 DNA sequence: TGCGCCAGCAGCCAGGGAGGGGAAAGTGAAGCTTTCTTT. It yields the protein CASSQGGESEAFF.

V gene TRBV7-3 combines with J gene TRBJ1-6; 7 nucleotides align to TRBD1. The V segment lost 4 bases and the J segment 13 bases; nucleotides outside the gene matches: 4. The CDR3 consists of 12 residues. The V gene's germline CDR1 is SGHTA and CDR2 FQGTGA. CDR3 in DNA: TGTGCCAGCAGCTACCCAGGGGGGCCCCTCCACTTT. It is translated as CASSYPGGPLHF.